This T cell receptor (beta chain) comes out of a study of blood T cell repertoires in COVID-19. Background on the study: T cells, B-cell-depleted T cells, or PBMCs provided the cDNA or gDNA that served as material.

The protocol was immunoSEQ multiplex PCR, while the TCRdb copy is restricted to in-frame clones and leaves out a portion. The table lists roughly 150,000 clones, 84% of them singletons. The V gene end was trimmed by 5 bases and the J gene end by 5 bases; junction bases not matched to a gene: 7. This CDR3 region has 14 residues. Germline V gene data show CDR1 as SGHTA and CDR2 as FQGNSA. The sequence was collected from a human donor in a cohort sampled during active COVID-19. The sample taken for sequencing was peripheral blood. The rearrangement joins TRBV7-2 to TRBJ2-7; the match to TRBD2 covers 9 bases. CDR3 coding DNA: TGTGCCAGCAGCCCCACGGTAGCGGGAGACGAGCAGTACGTC. The encoded protein is CASSPTVAGDEQYV.